This passage covers 4 T cell receptor beta chains from one sample sequenced in a study of blood T cell repertoires in COVID-19. Clones were read by immunoSEQ multiplex PCR, and TCRdb kept only the in-frame ones, dropping some. This sample has roughly 88,000 clones, with roughly 85% found just once. Input material: peripheral blood. The source is a woman in her sixties or seventies with COVID-19, enrolled during active disease.

The rearrangement joins TRBV5-1 to TRBJ1-6, with 7 bases aligning to TRBD1. J lost 8 bases, V lost 4 bases, and 6 bases had no gene match. Germline CDR1 reads SGHRS; CDR2 reads YFSETQ. CDR3 length equals 14 residues. The DNA of the CDR3 is TGCGCCAGCAGCCCTCGGACAGGAGATTCACCCCTCCACTTT. Translating it yields CASSPRTGDSPLHF.

The chain carries TRBV11-2 and TRBJ2-1; TRBD2 matches at 7 bases. The CDR3 length is 15 residues. Unmatched junction bases numbered 5, after V lost 2 bases and J lost 4 bases. CDR1 SGHAT and CDR2 FQNNGV come from the germline V gene. The CDR3 loop reads CASSLTAGSYNEQFF. CDR3 DNA: TGTGCCAGCAGCTTAACAGCGGGGTCATACAATGAGCAGTTCTTC.

The chain recombines TRBV19 with TRBJ2-6; perhaps TRBD2 as D (5 bases). CDR1 and CDR2 from the germline V gene are LNHDA and SQIVND (reference sequence). The CDR3 covers 18 residues. V lost 5 bases and J lost 6, with 23 bases in between. The CDR3 here is CASSSRTAGPREANVLTF. In DNA, the CDR3 is TGTGCCAGTAGTTCCCGGACGGCCGGCCCACGGGAGGCCAACGTCCTGACTTTC.

The chain carries TRBV19 and TRBJ2-5; 11 bases fit TRBD1. CDR3 length: 14 amino acids. The V gene's germline CDR1 is LNHDA and CDR2 SQIVND (reference sequence). Trimming took 4 bases from V and 3 from J; bases not matched to a gene: 1. The CDR3 bases are TGTGCCAGTAGTACGGGACAGGGGGAAGAGACCCAGTACTTC. This codes for CASSTGQGEETQYF.